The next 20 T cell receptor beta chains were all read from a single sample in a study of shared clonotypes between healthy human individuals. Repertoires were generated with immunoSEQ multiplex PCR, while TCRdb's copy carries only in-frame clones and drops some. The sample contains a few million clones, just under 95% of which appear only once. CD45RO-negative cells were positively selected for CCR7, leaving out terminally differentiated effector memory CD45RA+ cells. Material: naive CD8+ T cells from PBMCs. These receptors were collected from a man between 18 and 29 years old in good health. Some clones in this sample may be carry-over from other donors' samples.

The CDR3 DNA reads TGCGCCAGCAGTGAGGCGTCTGACTCCTACAATGAGCAGTTCTTC. It is translated as CASSEASDSYNEQFF. The rearrangement links TRBV10-1 to TRBJ2-1; D uncertain. The CDR3 totals 15 residues. In germline, CDR1 is WNHNN, CDR2 SYGVQD (reference sequence). V was clipped by 2 bases and J by 0 bases, with 8 bases between them.

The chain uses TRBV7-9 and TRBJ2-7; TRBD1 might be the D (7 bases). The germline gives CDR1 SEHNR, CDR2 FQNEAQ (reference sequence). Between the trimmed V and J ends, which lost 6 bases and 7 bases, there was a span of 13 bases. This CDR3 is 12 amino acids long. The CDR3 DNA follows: TGTGCCAGCAGACCGCAGGGGGGAGAGCAGTACTTC. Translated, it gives CASRPQGGEQYF. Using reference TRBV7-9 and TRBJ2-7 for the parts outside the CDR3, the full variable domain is DTGVSQNPRHKITKRGQNVTFRCDPISEHNRLYWYRQTLGQGPEFLTYFQNEAQLEKSRLLSDRFSAERPKGSFSTLEIQRTEQGDSAMYLCASRPQGGEQYFGPGTRLTVT.

The DNA for the CDR3 is TGTGCCAGCAGCTTGTGGCCCTACGAGCAGTACTTC. It encodes CASSLWPYEQYF. The V call is TRBV5-4, the J call TRBJ2-7; D remains ambiguous. There are 12 residues in the CDR3. Trimming pared 1 base from V and 2 bases from J, leaving 4 bases between. Germline values: CDR1 SGHNT, CDR2 YYREEE (reference sequence).

The CDR3 loop reads CASSFSAGELHEQYF. CDR3 DNA sequence: TGTGCCAGCAGCTTTTCTGCGGGAGAATTACACGAGCAGTACTTC. The chain combines TRBV7-9 with TRBJ2-7, with 7 nucleotides matching TRBD2. The germline CDR1 and CDR2 sequences are SEHNR and FQNEAQ (reference sequence). This CDR3 spans 15 amino acids. V lost 3 bases to trimming and J lost 5 bases; unmatched junction nucleotides: 10. Variable domain in full (rest from reference TRBV7-9 and TRBJ2-7): DTGVSQNPRHKITKRGQNVTFRCDPISEHNRLYWYRQTLGQGPEFLTYFQNEAQLEKSRLLSDRFSAERPKGSFSTLEIQRTEQGDSAMYLCASSFSAGELHEQYFGPGTRLTVT.

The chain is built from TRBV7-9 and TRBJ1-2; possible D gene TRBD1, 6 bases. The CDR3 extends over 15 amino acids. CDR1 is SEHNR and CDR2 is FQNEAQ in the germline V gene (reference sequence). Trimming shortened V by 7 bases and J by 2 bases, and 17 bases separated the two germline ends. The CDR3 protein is CASTNREPPNYGYTF. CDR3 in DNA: TGTGCCAGCACCAACAGGGAGCCGCCCAACTATGGCTACACCTTC.

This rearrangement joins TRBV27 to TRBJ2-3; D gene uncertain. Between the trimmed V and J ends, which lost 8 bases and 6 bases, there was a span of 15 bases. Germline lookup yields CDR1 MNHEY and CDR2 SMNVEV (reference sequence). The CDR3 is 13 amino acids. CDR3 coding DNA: TGTGCCAGCGCTCTTAGTCTGTGGGATACGCAGTATTTT. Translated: CASALSLWDTQYF.

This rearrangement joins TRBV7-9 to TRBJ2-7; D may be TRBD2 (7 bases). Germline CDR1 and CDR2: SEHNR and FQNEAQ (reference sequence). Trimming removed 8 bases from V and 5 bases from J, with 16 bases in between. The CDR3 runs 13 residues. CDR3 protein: CASRTGGHDEQYF. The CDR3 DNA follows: TGTGCCAGCCGGACCGGGGGGCACGACGAGCAGTACTTC.

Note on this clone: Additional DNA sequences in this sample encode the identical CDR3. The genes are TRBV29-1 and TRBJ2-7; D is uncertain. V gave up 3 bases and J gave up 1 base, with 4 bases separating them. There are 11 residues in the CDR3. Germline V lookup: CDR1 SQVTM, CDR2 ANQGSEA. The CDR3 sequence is CSVDSSYEQYF. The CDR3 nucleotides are TGCAGCGTTGATTCTTCCTACGAGCAGTACTTC.

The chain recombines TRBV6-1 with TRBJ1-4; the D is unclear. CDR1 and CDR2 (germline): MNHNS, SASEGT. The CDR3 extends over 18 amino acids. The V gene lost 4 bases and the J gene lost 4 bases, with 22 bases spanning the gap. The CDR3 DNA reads TGTGCCAGCAGTGGCGCCGTGGGGATTCTATTCGTTAATGAAAAACTGTTTTTT. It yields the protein CASSGAVGILFVNEKLFF.

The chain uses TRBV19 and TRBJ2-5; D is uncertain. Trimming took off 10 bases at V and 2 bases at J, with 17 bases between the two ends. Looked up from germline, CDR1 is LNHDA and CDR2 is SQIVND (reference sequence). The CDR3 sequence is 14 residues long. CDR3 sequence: CATALRGEQETQYF. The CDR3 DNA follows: TGTGCCACAGCCCTCAGAGGAGAACAAGAGACCCAGTACTTC.

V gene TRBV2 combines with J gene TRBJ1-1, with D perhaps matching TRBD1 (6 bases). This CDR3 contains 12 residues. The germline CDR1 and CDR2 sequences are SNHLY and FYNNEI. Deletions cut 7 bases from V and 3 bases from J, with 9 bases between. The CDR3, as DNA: TGTGCCAGCATTGGGGGGCACACTGAAGCTTTCTTT. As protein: CASIGGHTEAFF. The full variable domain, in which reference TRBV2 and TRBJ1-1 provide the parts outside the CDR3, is EPEVTQTPSHQVTQMGQEVILRCVPISNHLYFYWYRQILGQKVEFLVSFYNNEISEKSEIFDDQFSVERPDGSNFTLKIRSTKLEDSAMYFCASIGGHTEAFFGQGTRLTVV.

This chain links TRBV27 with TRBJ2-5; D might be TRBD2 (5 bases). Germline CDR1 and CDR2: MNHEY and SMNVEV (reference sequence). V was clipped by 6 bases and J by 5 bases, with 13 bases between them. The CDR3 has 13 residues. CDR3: CASSLTWRETQYF. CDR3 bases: TGTGCCAGCAGCCTAACTTGGAGGGAGACCCAGTACTTC.

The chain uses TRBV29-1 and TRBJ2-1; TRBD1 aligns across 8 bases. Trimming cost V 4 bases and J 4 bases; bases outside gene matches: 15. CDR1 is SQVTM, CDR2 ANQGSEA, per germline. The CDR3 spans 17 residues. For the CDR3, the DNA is TGCAGCGTTGCCGGGGGCCAGGGGGCAAAGGGGTACAATGAGCAGTTCTTC. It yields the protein CSVAGGQGAKGYNEQFF.

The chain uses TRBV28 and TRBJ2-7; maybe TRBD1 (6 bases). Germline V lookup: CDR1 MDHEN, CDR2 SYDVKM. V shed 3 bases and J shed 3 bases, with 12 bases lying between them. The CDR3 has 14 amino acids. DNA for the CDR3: TGTGCCAGCAGTTTCTTGGGGGCAGGCTACGAGCAGTACTTC. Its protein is CASSFLGAGYEQYF.

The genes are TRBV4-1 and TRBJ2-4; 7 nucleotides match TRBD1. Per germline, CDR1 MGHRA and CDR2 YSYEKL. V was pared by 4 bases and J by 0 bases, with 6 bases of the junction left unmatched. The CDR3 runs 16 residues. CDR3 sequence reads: CASSPWTGVAKNIQYF. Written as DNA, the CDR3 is TGCGCCAGCAGCCCCTGGACAGGAGTAGCCAAAAACATTCAGTACTTC.

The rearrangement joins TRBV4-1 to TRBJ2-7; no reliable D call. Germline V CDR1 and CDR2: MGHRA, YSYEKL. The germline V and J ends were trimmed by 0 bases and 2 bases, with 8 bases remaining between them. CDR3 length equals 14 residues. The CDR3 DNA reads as TGCGCCAGCAGCCAAGATATGGTCCCCTACGAGCAGTACTTC. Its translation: CASSQDMVPYEQYF.

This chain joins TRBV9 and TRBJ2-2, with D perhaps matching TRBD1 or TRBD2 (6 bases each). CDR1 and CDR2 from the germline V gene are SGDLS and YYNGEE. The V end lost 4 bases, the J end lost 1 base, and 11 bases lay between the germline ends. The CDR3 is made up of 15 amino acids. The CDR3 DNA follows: TGTGCCAGCAGCTCCGGAGGGGGGAACACCGGGGAGCTGTTTTTT. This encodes CASSSGGGNTGELFF.

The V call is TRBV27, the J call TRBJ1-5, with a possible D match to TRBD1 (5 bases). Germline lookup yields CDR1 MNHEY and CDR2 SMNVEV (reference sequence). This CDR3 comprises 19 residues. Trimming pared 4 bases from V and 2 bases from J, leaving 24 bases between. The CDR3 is CASSSLDSLEWTGNQPQHF. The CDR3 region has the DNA TGTGCCAGCAGTTCCCTCGACAGTTTGGAGTGGACGGGCAATCAGCCCCAGCATTTT.

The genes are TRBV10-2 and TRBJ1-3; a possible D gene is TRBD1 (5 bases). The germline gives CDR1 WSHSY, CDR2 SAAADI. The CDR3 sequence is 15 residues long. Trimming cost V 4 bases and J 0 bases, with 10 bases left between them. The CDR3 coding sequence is TGCGCCAGCAGTGTGGGGGGGACCTCTGGAAACACCATATATTTT. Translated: CASSVGGTSGNTIYF.

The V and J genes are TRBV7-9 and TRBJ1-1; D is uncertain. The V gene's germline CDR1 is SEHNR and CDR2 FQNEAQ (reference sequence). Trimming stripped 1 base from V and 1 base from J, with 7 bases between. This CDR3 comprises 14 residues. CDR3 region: CASSLGQPNTEAFF. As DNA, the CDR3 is TGTGCCAGCAGCTTAGGCCAGCCGAACACTGAAGCTTTCTTT.